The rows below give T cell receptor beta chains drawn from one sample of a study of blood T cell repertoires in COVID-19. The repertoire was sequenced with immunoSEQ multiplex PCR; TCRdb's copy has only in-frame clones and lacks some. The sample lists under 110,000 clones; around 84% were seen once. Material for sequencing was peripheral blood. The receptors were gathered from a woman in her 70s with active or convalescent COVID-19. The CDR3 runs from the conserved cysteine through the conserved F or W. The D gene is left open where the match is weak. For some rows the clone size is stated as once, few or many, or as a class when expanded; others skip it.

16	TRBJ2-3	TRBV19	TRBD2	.	TGTGCCAGTAGTATTCCGGGGGGGCCAGGCACAGATACGCAGTATTTT	CASSIPGGPGTDTQYF
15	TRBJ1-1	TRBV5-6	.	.	TGTGCCAGCACCCTGGGGGGCAGGGGAGGGACTGAAGCTTTCTTT	CASTLGGRGGTEAFF
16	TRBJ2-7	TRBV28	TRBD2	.	TGTGCCAGCAGTCCACTTAGCGGGAGAGAGTCCTACGAGCAGTACTTC	CASSPLSGRESYEQYF
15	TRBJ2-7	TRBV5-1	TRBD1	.	TGCGCCAGCAGCGGCCTTACAGGGGCACTTTACGAGCAGTACTTC	CASSGLTGALYEQYF
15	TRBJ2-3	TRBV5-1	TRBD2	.	TGCGCCAGCAGCCAAGCGGGGGTAAGGGGAGATACGCAGTATTTT	CASSQAGVRGDTQYF
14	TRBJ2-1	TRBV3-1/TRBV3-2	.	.	TGTGCCAGCAGCCAACAAAAGGCCCGGGATGAGCAGTTCTTC	CASSQQKARDEQFF
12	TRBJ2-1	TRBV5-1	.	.	TGCGCCAGCAGCGTCACAGAAAATGAGCAGTTCTTC	CASSVTENEQFF
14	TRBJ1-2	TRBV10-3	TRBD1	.	TGTGCCATCAGTGAGACCGACAGGGGCTATGGCTACACCTTC	CAISETDRGYGYTF
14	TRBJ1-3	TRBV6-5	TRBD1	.	TGTGCCAGCAGTTACCGACAGGGGACGAACACCATATATTTT	CASSYRQGTNTIYF
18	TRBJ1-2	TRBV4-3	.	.	TGCGCCAGCAGCCAAGATCTTGGTGGCGGGGTAGGGGACTATGGCTACACCTTC	CASSQDLGGGVGDYGYTF
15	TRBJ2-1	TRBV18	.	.	TGTGCCAGCTCACCAAATTTGGAGGACTACAATGAGCAGTTCTTC	CASSPNLEDYNEQFF
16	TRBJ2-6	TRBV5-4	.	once	TGTGCCAGCAGCTTCCGAGCTAACTCTGGGGCCAACGTCCTGACTTTC	CASSFRANSGANVLTF
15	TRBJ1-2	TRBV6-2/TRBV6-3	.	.	TGTGCCAGCAGTTTTACAGGGAGCAGGGTCTATGGCTACACCTTC	CASSFTGSRVYGYTF
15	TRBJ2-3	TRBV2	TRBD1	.	TGTGCCAGCAGTGAAGAGGGGGCCCTCACAGATACGCAGTATTTT	CASSEEGALTDTQYF
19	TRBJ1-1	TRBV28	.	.	TGTGCCAGCAGTTCACAACTTAGGTTGACATCCAAATCGAACACTGAAGCTTTCTTT	CASSSQLRLTSKSNTEAFF
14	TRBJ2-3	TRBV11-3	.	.	TGTGCCAGCAGCTTAACGGGGGGCACAGATACGCAGTATTTT	CASSLTGGTDTQYF
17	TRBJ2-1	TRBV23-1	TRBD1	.	TGCGCCAGCAGTCATGAGATCCGGGACAGGGGACACAATGAGCAGTTCTTC	CASSHEIRDRGHNEQFF
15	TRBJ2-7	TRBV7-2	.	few	TGTGCCAGCAGCCAGAGACCGGGAGCACTCTACGAGCAGTACTTC	CASSQRPGALYEQYF
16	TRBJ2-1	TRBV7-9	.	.	TGTGCCAGCAGCTCCGGGGGTGGGAGCTCCTACAATGAGCAGTTCTTC	CASSSGGGSSYNEQFF
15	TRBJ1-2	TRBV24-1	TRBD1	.	TGTGCCACCAGTGACTCCCGGGACAGGGTACATGGCTACACCTTC	CATSDSRDRVHGYTF
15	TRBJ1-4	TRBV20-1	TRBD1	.	TGCAGTGCCAGTGATGCGGACAGGGGTAATGAAAAACTGTTTTTT	CSASDADRGNEKLFF
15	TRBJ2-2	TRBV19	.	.	TGTGCCAGTAGACCCTCGCACGGGGACACCGGGGAGCTGTTTTTT	CASRPSHGDTGELFF
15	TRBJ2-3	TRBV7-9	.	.	TGTGCCAGCAGCTTAAGTGGGCCGACCATGCATACGCAGTATTTT	CASSLSGPTMHTQYF
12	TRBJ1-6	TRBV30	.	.	TGTGCCTGCGGGACAAGCAATTCACCCCTCCACTTT	CACGTSNSPLHF
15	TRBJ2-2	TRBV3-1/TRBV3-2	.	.	TGTGCCAGCAGCCCGCTCAGGGGGGCCACCGGGGAGCTGTTTTTT	CASSPLRGATGELFF
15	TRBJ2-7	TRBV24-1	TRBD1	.	TGTGCCACCAGTGATTCCGGGACAGGGCCCTACGAGCAGTACTTC	CATSDSGTGPYEQYF
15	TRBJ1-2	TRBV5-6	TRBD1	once	TGTGCCAGCAGCTTGATGCAGGGGGTGGGTTATGGCTACACCTTC	CASSLMQGVGYGYTF
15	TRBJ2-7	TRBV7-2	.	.	TGTGCCAGCAGCTTAGCAGGAGGGGGCGGAGACGAGCAGTACTTC	CASSLAGGGGDEQYF
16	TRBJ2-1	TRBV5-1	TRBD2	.	TGCGCCAGCAGCTTGGCGACTAGCGCCGCCTACAATGAGCAGTTCTTC	CASSLATSAAYNEQFF
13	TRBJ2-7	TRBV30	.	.	TGTGCCTGGAGTTCAGGGTTGTCGTACGAGCAGTACTTC	CAWSSGLSYEQYF
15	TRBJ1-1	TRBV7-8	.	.	TGTGCCAGCAGCCGCCGCGAAGGGGTCAACACTGAAGCTTTCTTT	CASSRREGVNTEAFF
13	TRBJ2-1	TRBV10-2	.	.	TGCGCCAGCAGTGAGTCGACTCTTTATGAGCAGTTCTTC	CASSESTLYEQFF
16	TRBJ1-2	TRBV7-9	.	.	TGTGCCAGCAGCTTATTGGGTGACCCCCGGGGTTTGGGCTACACCTTC	CASSLLGDPRGLGYTF
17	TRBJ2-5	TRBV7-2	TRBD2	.	TGTGCCAGCAGCTTAAACCCGGGGATAGCGGGAGTGAAGACCCAGTACTTC	CASSLNPGIAGVKTQYF
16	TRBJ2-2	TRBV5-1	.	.	TGCGCCAGCAGCTTGGGCGGGCGGAGGAACACCGGGGAGCTGTTTTTT	CASSLGGRRNTGELFF
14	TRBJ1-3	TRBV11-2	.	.	TGTGCCAGCAGCTTAGGGCAGGCTGGAAACACCATATATTTT	CASSLGQAGNTIYF
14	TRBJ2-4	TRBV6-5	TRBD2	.	TGTGCCAGCGCTTTAGCGGGGGGGCCTAACATTCAGTACTTC	CASALAGGPNIQYF
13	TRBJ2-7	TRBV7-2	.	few	TGTGCCAGCAGCCAGCGAGGGGGTTACGAGCAGTACTTC	CASSQRGGYEQYF
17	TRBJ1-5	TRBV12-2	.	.	TGTGCAAGTCGCTTTTGGGCATGGGACAGGGCTTGTCAGCCCCAGCATTTT	CASRFWAWDRACQPQHF
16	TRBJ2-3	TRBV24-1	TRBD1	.	TGTGCCACCAGTGATCCCTCGGACAGGGGGGGACATACGCAGTATTTT	CATSDPSDRGGHTQYF
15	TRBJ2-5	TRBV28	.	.	TGTGCCAGCAGTTTATATCAGGGTCAGGGGGAGACCCAGTACTTC	CASSLYQGQGETQYF
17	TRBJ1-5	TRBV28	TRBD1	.	TGTGCCAGCAGTCGGGACAGGGGGGGAAATAGCAATCAGCCCCAGCATTTT	CASSRDRGGNSNQPQHF
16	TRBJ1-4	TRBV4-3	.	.	TGCGCCAGCTCCCCCGGGGTTGGGACAACTAATGAAAAACTGTTTTTT	CASSPGVGTTNEKLFF
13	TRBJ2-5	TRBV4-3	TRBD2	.	TGCGCCAGCAGCGTAAGACTAGCGGAGACCCAGTACTTC	CASSVRLAETQYF
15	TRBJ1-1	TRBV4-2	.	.	TGTGCCAGCAGCCAAGGAGAACAGGGAAACACTGAAGCTTTCTTT	CASSQGEQGNTEAFF